This passage covers 10 T cell receptor beta chains from one sample sequenced in a study of cytomegalovirus exposure and HLA in healthy donors. PCR used 60 Vbeta primers and 13 Jbeta primers. TCRdb's table, derived via immunoSEQ multiplex PCR, lists solely in-frame clones and lacks some. The table shows 160,000 or so clones, with 75% to 85% occurring only once. Input material: PBMCs. The receptors stem from a woman under 30 in good health and CMV-seropositive.

Only one count was recorded for this clone. J is TRBJ1-1 and V is TRBV28; no clear D. This CDR3 contains 11 residues. V shed 11 bases and J shed 1 base, with 8 bases lying between them. Looked up from germline, CDR1 is MDHEN and CDR2 is SYDVKM. The CDR3 nucleotides read TGTGCCTCGCGGGGGAACACTGAAGCTTTCTTT. Translation: CASRGNTEAFF. Looking up the rest from reference TRBV28 and TRBJ1-1 gives the full variable domain: DVKVTQSSRYLVKRTGEKVFLECVQDMDHENMFWYRQDPGLGLRLIYFSYDVKMKEKGDIPEGYSVSREKKERFSLILESASTNQTSMYLCASRGNTEAFFGQGTRLTVV.

CDR3 bases: TGTGCCAGCAGTAGGGGGACAGGGTGGAGGTATGGCTACACCTTC. Translating it yields CASSRGTGWRYGYTF. The rearrangement uses TRBV6-5 and TRBJ1-2; TRBD1 aligns across 9 bases. The CDR3 is 15 residues long. Germline trimming cut 5 bases from V and 5 bases from J; bases unmatched to any gene: 9. Looked up from germline, CDR1 is MNHEY and CDR2 is SVGAGI.

The chain combines TRBV6-5 with TRBJ1-3; 8 bases align to TRBD1. The CDR3 sequence is 15 residues long. Per the germline V gene, CDR1 is MNHEY and CDR2 is SVGAGI. The V and J ends lost 5 bases and 7 bases, in that order; junction bases with no gene match: 10. DNA of the CDR3: TGTGCCAGCAGTCGAAGGACAGGGCAAGGGAACACCATATATTTT. It is translated as CASSRRTGQGNTIYF.

This clone has a count of ten or more. This sequence joins TRBV5-1 and TRBJ1-3; the match to TRBD1 covers 10 bases. Per the germline V gene, CDR1 is SGHRS and CDR2 is YFSETQ. With V trimmed by 0 bases and J by 4 bases, 4 bases remained unmatched. The CDR3 length is 16 residues. The CDR3 DNA sequence: TGCGCCAGCAGCTTGGCAGGGGACAGGGGAGGAAACACCATATATTTT. Protein: CASSLAGDRGGNTIYF.

In DNA form, the CDR3 reads TGCGCCAGCGCGGGACAGGGGACTCTAGGGCCCGACGAGCAGTACTTC. This codes for CASAGQGTLGPDEQYF. V usage is TRBV5-1 and J usage is TRBJ2-7, with TRBD1 matching over 10 bases. CDR1 and CDR2 (germline): SGHRS, YFSETQ. Trimming took 7 bases from V and 5 from J; bases not matched to a gene: 15. This CDR3 is 16 amino acids long.

The V and J genes are TRBV28 and TRBJ1-3; D is possibly TRBD1 (5 bases). The ends were cut back, 2 bases at V and 4 bases at J, with 9 bases in the middle. This CDR3 region has 14 residues. Germline CDR1 MDHEN, CDR2 SYDVKM. This CDR3 reads CASSLTRAGNTIYF. The CDR3, as DNA: TGTGCCAGCAGTTTAACCAGGGCGGGAAACACCATATATTTT.

V gene TRBV4-3 combines with J gene TRBJ1-1; D remains ambiguous. The CDR3 runs to 14 residues. With 0 bases removed from V and 1 base from J, the gap between germline ends came to 6 bases. Germline V lookup: CDR1 LGHNA, CDR2 YSLEER. CDR3 sequence reads: CASSQDHGNTEAFF. The CDR3 bases are TGCGCCAGCAGCCAAGATCACGGGAACACTGAAGCTTTCTTT.

The chain combines TRBV5-4 with TRBJ1-5; TRBD1 matches 8 bases. The CDR3 is 15 amino acids. The V gene's germline CDR1 is SGHNT and CDR2 YYREEE (reference sequence). With 3 bases clipped from V and 6 bases from J, the junction kept 8 bases outside the gene matches. CDR3 DNA sequence: TGTGCCAGCAGCTCCGGACAGGGCTTAGGTCAGCCCCAGCATTTT. It encodes CASSSGQGLGQPQHF.

CDR3 in DNA: TGTGCCACCATGCTGAGGGCGGGGGGCTCCTACAATGAGCAGTTCTTC. It codes for CATMLRAGGSYNEQFF. The V call is TRBV15, the J call TRBJ2-1; 8 nucleotides agree with TRBD2. The CDR3 covers 16 residues. V was pared by 7 bases and J by 0 bases, with 8 bases of the junction left unmatched. Germline-derived CDR1 and CDR2 are LNHNV and YYDKDF (reference sequence).

Only a few counts were recorded for this clone. This rearrangement joins TRBV7-2 to TRBJ2-7; 10 bases are shared with TRBD1. Germline V CDR1 and CDR2: SGHTA, FQGNSA. This CDR3 is 15 amino acids long. J lost 1 base, V lost 5 bases, and 5 bases had no gene match. The CDR3 spells CASSKDRGTSYEQYF. Written as DNA, the CDR3 is TGTGCCAGCAGCAAGGACAGGGGGACTTCCTACGAGCAGTACTTC.